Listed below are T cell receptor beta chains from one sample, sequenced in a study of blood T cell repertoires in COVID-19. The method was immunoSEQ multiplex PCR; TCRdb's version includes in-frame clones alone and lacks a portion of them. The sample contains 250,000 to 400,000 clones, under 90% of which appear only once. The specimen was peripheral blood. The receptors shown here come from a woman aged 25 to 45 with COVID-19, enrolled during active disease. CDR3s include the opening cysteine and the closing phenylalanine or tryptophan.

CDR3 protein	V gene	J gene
CASSLDRVSTGELFF	TRBV5-4	TRBJ2-2
CASNTQGASNQPQHF	TRBV19	TRBJ1-5
CASSEARTGQETQYF	TRBV6-1	TRBJ2-5
CASSLRGAVTNEKLFF	TRBV28	TRBJ1-4
CASSLRTGGWTEAFF	TRBV5-5	TRBJ1-1
CASSIAPNTEAFF	TRBV19	TRBJ1-1
CASSLSGSGNTIYF	TRBV28	TRBJ1-3
CASSEESSGSYNEQFF	TRBV2	TRBJ2-1
CASSLELGTESSYEQYF	TRBV11-3	TRBJ2-7
CASSPTPGGRSQETQYF	TRBV18	TRBJ2-5
CASSAGSSYNEQFF	TRBV19	TRBJ2-1
CSVHRGNTEAFF	TRBV29-1	TRBJ1-1
CASSSRLAGGYSYEQYF	TRBV11-2	TRBJ2-7
CASTGTGGADQPQHF	TRBV19	TRBJ1-5
CASSQDDGGGSGNTIYF	TRBV4-2	TRBJ1-3
CASSQASEPYNEQFF	TRBV3-1/TRBV3-2	TRBJ2-1
CASSSWTSGSTGELFF	TRBV27	TRBJ2-2